Shown below are 28 T cell receptor beta chains from a single sample sequenced in a study of shared clonotypes between healthy human individuals. Assay: immunoSEQ multiplex PCR; the TCRdb copy retains only in-frame clones and omits some. Of a few million clones listed, approximately 94% were seen once; the top ten hold around 0.13%. Sequencing was carried out using naive CD4+ T cells sorted from blood. The subset denotes: CD45RA+ positively selected. The receptors here all came from a man aged 18 to 29 in good health.

The V and J genes are TRBV28 and TRBJ2-7; 8 bases match TRBD1. The trim removed 3 bases at V and 4 bases at J, leaving 8 bases unmatched. This CDR3 is 15 amino acids long. Germline V gene lookup returns CDR1 MDHEN and CDR2 SYDVKM. CDR3 in amino acids: CASSFRDRPFYEQYF. The CDR3 DNA reads as TGTGCCAGCAGTTTTAGGGACAGGCCCTTTTACGAGCAGTACTTC.

V usage is TRBV28 and J usage is TRBJ2-7; D is possibly TRBD1 or TRBD2 (5 bases each). Per the germline V gene, CDR1 is MDHEN and CDR2 is SYDVKM. This CDR3 comprises 13 residues. Deletions cut 5 bases from V and 9 bases from J, with 17 bases between. This CDR3 is CASSPGQGATQYF. The CDR3 DNA sequence: TGTGCCAGCAGTCCTGGGCAGGGAGCTACGCAGTACTTC.

This clone was observed a single time. The chain has TRBV28 and TRBJ2-7; 7 bases match TRBD2. Germline V lookup: CDR1 MDHEN, CDR2 SYDVKM. CDR3 length: 16 residues. J was trimmed by 4 bases and V by 5 bases; bases with no gene match: 14. The CDR3 nucleotides are TGTGCCAGCAGTACCCCCGGGCGGGAGCGGAGGTACGAGCAGTACTTC. Its protein product is CASSTPGRERRYEQYF.

The V gene is TRBV6-1, the J gene TRBJ2-1, with D possibly TRBD2 on 6 matching bases. The germline gives CDR1 MNHNS, CDR2 SASEGT. V was clipped by 8 bases and J by 10 bases, with 15 bases between them. The CDR3 runs to 12 residues. CDR3 DNA: TGTGCCAGCTCCTCGTGGGGGGAGGAGCAGTTCTTC. This translates into CASSSWGEEQFF.

The chain recombines TRBV4-2 with TRBJ2-2; D is unclear. V lost 1 base and J lost 0, with 12 bases in between. Germline loops: CDR1 LGHNA, CDR2 YNFKEQ. The CDR3 spans 17 residues. Written as DNA, the CDR3 is TGTGCCAGCAGCCAAGCTCATGGTTCGGCGAACACCGGGGAGCTGTTTTTT. Translated, it gives CASSQAHGSANTGELFF.

V and J are TRBV19 and TRBJ1-2; TRBD1 is a possible D gene (5 bases). Germline V gives CDR1 LNHDA, CDR2 SQIVND (reference sequence). This CDR3 region has 16 residues. V gave up 3 bases and J gave up 8 bases, with 22 bases separating them. The CDR3 DNA follows: TGTGCCAGTAGTATTAACGTATGGGGACCTTCCGGGGGCTACACCTTC. Translation: CASSINVWGPSGGYTF.

The chain is built from TRBV6-5 and TRBJ1-2; D gene ambiguous. Germline loops: CDR1 MNHEY, CDR2 SVGAGI. Trimming pared 10 bases from V and 0 bases from J, leaving 15 bases between. CDR3 length: 14 amino acids. The CDR3 reads CATRIASPNYGYTF. CDR3 in DNA: TGTGCCACCCGGATTGCCAGTCCTAACTATGGCTACACCTTC.

The rearrangement uses TRBV25-1 and TRBJ2-7; D is ambiguous. Germline assignment: CDR1 MGHDK and CDR2 SYGVNS. There are 16 residues in the CDR3. Trimming cost V 1 base and J 5 bases, with 18 bases left between them. As DNA, the CDR3 is TGTGCCAGCAGTGAATTGGTAGTAGCCCCCTGGAACGAGCAGTACTTC. It codes for CASSELVVAPWNEQYF.

This clone has just a few counts. This chain connects TRBV9 to TRBJ1-6, with a tentative D call TRBD1 (5 bases). The V end was cut by 3 bases, the J end by 18 bases, with 31 bases between. The CDR3 is made up of 17 amino acids. Germline values: CDR1 SGDLS, CDR2 YYNGEE. The CDR3 here is CASSGSVLPGRLQRNHF. In DNA, the CDR3 is TGTGCCAGCAGCGGTAGTGTCCTACCGGGACGCTTACAGCGGAACCACTTT.

V and J are TRBV15 and TRBJ2-5; D is tentatively TRBD1 or TRBD2 (5 bases each). Germline CDR1 is LNHNV and CDR2 is YYDKDF (reference sequence). With 5 bases removed from V and 5 bases from J, the gap between germline ends came to 18 bases. CDR3 length: 15 amino acids. The CDR3 is CATSARVAGRETQYF. The CDR3 region has the DNA TGTGCCACCAGCGCGAGGGTGGCAGGGCGGGAGACCCAGTACTTC.

The V call is TRBV14, the J call TRBJ2-3; D possibly uses TRBD1 or TRBD2 (6 bases each). With 4 bases removed from V and 2 bases from J, the gap between germline ends came to 16 bases. CDR1 is SGHDN, CDR2 FVKESK, per germline. The CDR3 runs to 16 residues. DNA for the CDR3: TGTGCCAGCAGCCTGACCGGGGGCAGGTTCACAGATACGCAGTATTTT. Translating gives CASSLTGGRFTDTQYF.

Points on this clone: Other DNA sequences of this sample code for an identical CDR3. CDR3 sequence reads: CASSPFRDQPQHF. In nucleotides, the CDR3 is TGTGCCAGCTCACCATTCAGGGATCAGCCCCAGCATTTT. V usage is TRBV18 and J usage is TRBJ1-5, with D possibly being TRBD1 (5 bases). The length of the CDR3 is 13 residues. Germline V gene lookup returns CDR1 KGHSH and CDR2 LQKENI. V lost 2 bases and J 5 bases, leaving 7 bases between the germline ends.

The chain combines TRBV6-1 with TRBJ2-2; the D call may be TRBD1 or TRBD2 (5 bases each). CDR3 size: 16 residues. V lost 4 bases and J 0 bases, leaving 12 bases between the germline ends. Germline CDR1 is MNHNS and CDR2 is SASEGT. The CDR3 loop reads CASSGGARANTGELFF. For the CDR3, the DNA is TGTGCCAGCAGTGGGGGAGCCAGGGCGAACACCGGGGAGCTGTTTTTT.

The rearrangement joins TRBV2 to TRBJ2-3; perhaps TRBD2 as D (7 bases). CDR3 length: 17 residues. CDR1 is SNHLY, CDR2 FYNNEI, per germline. V dropped 5 bases and J dropped 5 bases, with 23 bases sitting between them. The CDR3 nucleotides are TGTGCCAGCAGTCGTGAGCGGGCCGGGGGGCCCCGAGATACGCAGTATTTT. This translates into CASSRERAGGPRDTQYF.

This chain joins TRBV30 and TRBJ2-1; 9 bases are a match to TRBD2. This CDR3 has 15 residues. V lost 2 bases and J lost 4; bases outside the gene matches: 6. The germline V gene encodes CDR1 GTSNPN and CDR2 SVGIG (reference sequence). The CDR3 region is CAWSSLAGTYNEQFF. The CDR3 coding sequence is TGTGCCTGGAGTAGCCTAGCGGGGACGTACAATGAGCAGTTCTTC. Based on the CDR3 plus reference TRBV30 and TRBJ2-1, the full variable domain is SQTIHQWPATLVQPVGSPLSLECTVEGTSNPNLYWYRQAAGRGLQLLFYSVGIGQISSEVPQNLSASRPQDRQFILSSKKLLLSDSGFYLCAWSSLAGTYNEQFFGPGTRLTVL.

V is TRBV27 and J is TRBJ2-7, with a tentative D call TRBD1 (6 bases). Trimming shortened V by 2 bases and J by 5 bases, and 10 bases separated the two germline ends. Germline V gene lookup returns CDR1 MNHEY and CDR2 SMNVEV (reference sequence). The CDR3 spans 13 residues. The CDR3 region has the DNA TGTGCCAGCAGTTTACCGAACAGGGACGAGCAGTACTTC. Its translation: CASSLPNRDEQYF.

The chain links TRBV18 to TRBJ1-1, with D tentatively TRBD1 (5 bases). Germline CDR1 is KGHSH and CDR2 is LQKENI. Trimming shortened V by 2 bases and J by 8 bases, and 12 bases separated the two germline ends. This CDR3 is 13 amino acids long. This CDR3 reads CASSPWGSPEAFF. DNA for the CDR3: TGTGCCAGCTCACCATGGGGCAGCCCAGAAGCTTTCTTT.

About this clone itself: This CDR3 is also generated by other DNA sequences in the sample. J is TRBJ2-7 and V is TRBV10-3; D gene uncertain. From germline, CDR1 is ENHRY and CDR2 SYGVKD. The CDR3 length is 12 residues. Trimming removed 4 bases from V and 1 base from J, with 5 bases in between. The CDR3: CAISAGSYEQYF. The CDR3 coding sequence is TGTGCCATCAGTGCAGGATCCTACGAGCAGTACTTC.

The gene calls are TRBV5-1 and TRBJ2-2; TRBD1 agrees at 7 bases. With 5 bases clipped from V and 6 bases from J, the junction kept 10 bases outside the gene matches. The CDR3 covers 15 residues. CDR1 and CDR2 from the germline V gene are SGHRS and YFSETQ. Here the CDR3 DNA reads TGCGCCAGCAGATCCGGGACAGCGAGGTCCGGGGAGCTGTTTTTT. The encoded protein is CASRSGTARSGELFF.

V and J are TRBV25-1 and TRBJ2-1, with TRBD1 as a possible D gene (6 bases). The CDR3 length is 17 residues. Germline lookup yields CDR1 MGHDK and CDR2 SYGVNS. Trimming pared 7 bases from V and 1 base from J, leaving 20 bases between. CDR3 loop: CASTKIQGRSSYNEQFF. The DNA for the CDR3 is TGTGCCAGCACAAAGATACAGGGTAGGTCTTCCTACAATGAGCAGTTCTTC.

The genes are TRBV7-2 and TRBJ1-2, with D possibly matching TRBD1 (6 bases). CDR1 and CDR2 from the germline V gene are SGHTA and FQGNSA. The ends were cut back, 3 bases at V and 7 bases at J, with 12 bases in the middle. The CDR3 has 13 residues. Here the CDR3 reads CASSFSGTSGYTF. CDR3 nucleotide sequence: TGTGCCAGCAGCTTCTCCGGGACATCTGGCTACACCTTC.

A few counts support this clone. V gene TRBV6-1 combines with J gene TRBJ2-7; D gene uncertain. Trimming pared 6 bases from V and 2 bases from J, leaving 11 bases between. Germline assignment: CDR1 MNHNS and CDR2 SASEGT. CDR3 length: 13 residues. In nucleotides, the CDR3 is TGTGCCAGCAGGTCGGGCCCACCCTACGAGCAGTACTTC. Its translation is CASRSGPPYEQYF.

J is TRBJ1-1 and V is TRBV11-2, with 9 bases identical to TRBD1. Per the germline V gene, CDR1 is SGHAT and CDR2 is FQNNGV. CDR3 length equals 17 residues. Trimming at V came to 6 bases and at J to 2 bases, leaving 13 bases not matched to a gene. CDR3 loop: CASSRPGQGVLNTEAFF. CDR3 DNA: TGTGCCAGCAGTCGCCCGGGACAGGGCGTCCTAAACACTGAAGCTTTCTTT.

This chain joins TRBV28 and TRBJ1-1, with D uncertain. The CDR3 is 15 residues long. V shed 4 bases and J shed 1 base, with 13 bases lying between them. Germline V gives CDR1 MDHEN, CDR2 SYDVKM. CDR3 in amino acids: CASSSPGRKNTEAFF. Here the CDR3 DNA reads TGTGCCAGCAGTTCCCCCGGACGGAAGAACACTGAAGCTTTCTTT.

The chain couples TRBV11-2 to TRBJ2-7; D call uncertain. Deletions cut 5 bases from V and 3 bases from J, with 11 bases between. From germline, CDR1 is SGHAT and CDR2 FQNNGV. The CDR3 runs 13 residues. CDR3 DNA sequence: TGTGCCAGCAGCCCCCACGTGGGCTACGAGCAGTACTTC. Translating it yields CASSPHVGYEQYF.

This chain links TRBV6-6 with TRBJ1-1; D ambiguous. Looked up from germline, CDR1 is MNHNY and CDR2 is SVGAGI (reference sequence). Trimming left V 2 bases short and J 0 bases short, with 10 bases between. The CDR3 is 15 amino acids. In DNA, the CDR3 is TGTGCCAGCAGTTACCCCGGGGAGGTGAACACTGAAGCTTTCTTT. This codes for CASSYPGEVNTEAFF.

This chain connects TRBV6-4 to TRBJ2-1, with 9 nucleotides matching TRBD2. CDR3 length equals 14 residues. Germline V gene lookup returns CDR1 MRHNA and CDR2 SNTAGT. The junction had 6 bases not matched to a gene; V was cut back by 7 bases and J by 5 bases. CDR3 in amino acids: CASNRGRVDNEQFF. The CDR3 DNA sequence: TGTGCCAGCAATCGCGGGAGGGTAGACAATGAGCAGTTCTTC.

The chain combines TRBV4-1 with TRBJ2-3; 7 nucleotides match TRBD1. The CDR3 loop spans 16 amino acids. V gave up 6 bases and J gave up 2 bases; unmatched junction bases: 11. From germline, CDR1 is MGHRA and CDR2 YSYEKL. In DNA form, the CDR3 reads TGCGCCAGCAGTCTGGATACAGGGGTTCTCACAGATACGCAGTATTTT. As protein: CASSLDTGVLTDTQYF.